One and the same sample provided the 21 T cell receptor beta chains below, sequenced in a study of spatial heterogeneity in lung cancer. Documented time point: sample taken at primary tumor resection. Whole RNA obtained from tumor, nontumor lung or frozen PBMC underwent sequencing without sorting. TCRdb passed the 5' RACE reads through MiXCR, listing each CDR3 protein once. The repertoire holds tens of thousands of distinct CDR3 sequences, with 10% to 15% as singletons. The material was PBMCs, obtained at surgery. The source is a male donor with early-stage non-small cell lung cancer.

CDR3 protein: CASSPGGVEKLFF. Here the CDR3 DNA reads TGTGCCAGCAGCCCTGGAGGTGTAGAAAAACTGTTTTTT. The V call is TRBV6-5, the J call TRBJ1-4; no clear D gene. With 6 bases removed from V and 8 bases from J, the gap between germline ends came to 13 bases. Per germline, CDR1 MNHEY and CDR2 SVGAGI. The CDR3 loop spans 13 amino acids.

In DNA, the CDR3 is TGTGCCAGCAGTTACCTGGCGGGAGACTACAATGAGCAGTTCTTC. Amino acids: CASSYLAGDYNEQFF. V is TRBV6-2 or TRBV6-3 and J is TRBJ2-1; 7 bases align to TRBD2. The CDR3 totals 15 residues. Germline V gene sequence: CDR1 MNHEY, CDR2 SVGEGT. V lost 2 bases, J lost 3 bases, and 4 bases stayed unmatched.

The J gene is TRBJ1-3, the V gene TRBV9; D unclear. Germline assignment: CDR1 SGDLS and CDR2 YYNGEE. Trimming removed 1 base at V and 4 bases at J, with 15 bases between. The CDR3 runs to 16 residues. As DNA, the CDR3 is TGTGCCAGCAGCGTAAATTGGCAGGTCTCAGGAAACACCATATATTTT. This sequence encodes CASSVNWQVSGNTIYF.

The V gene is TRBV12-3 or TRBV12-4, the J gene TRBJ2-1; D gene ambiguous. Trimming took 1 base from V and 5 from J, leaving 3 bases between them. This CDR3 contains 12 residues. The CDR3, as DNA: TGTGCCAGCAGTTTAGGAGACAATGAGCAGTTCTTC. Its translation is CASSLGDNEQFF.

Ten or more counts support this clonotype. J is TRBJ2-1 and V is TRBV7-2; D remains unclear. Trimming left V 5 bases short and J 9 bases short, with 14 bases between. Looked up from germline, CDR1 is SGHTA and CDR2 is FQGNSA. This CDR3 has 13 amino acids. The CDR3 nucleotides read TGTGCCAGCAGCAGCTATCAGTTAGGTGAGCAGTTCTTC. It encodes CASSSYQLGEQFF.

The table lists this clonotype with many counts. CDR3 nucleotides: TGCGCCAGCAGCTTGTCAGGGGGCGCCTATGGCTACACCTTC. It is translated as CASSLSGGAYGYTF. The chain employs TRBV5-1 and TRBJ1-2; 8 positions agree with TRBD1. The ends lost 1 base at V and 4 bases at J; junction bases unmatched: 3. The CDR3 is 14 amino acids. The V gene's germline CDR1 is SGHRS and CDR2 YFSETQ. The variable domain in full, completed from reference TRBV5-1 and TRBJ1-2, reads KAGVTQTPRYLIKTRGQQVTLSCSPISGHRSVSWYQQTPGQGLQFLFEYFSETQRNKGNFPGRFSGRQFSNSRSEMNVSTLELGDSALYLCASSLSGGAYGYTFGSGTRLTVV.

This clonotype was found many times. The chain has TRBV20-1 and TRBJ1-2, with D perhaps TRBD1 (5 bases). Germline-derived CDR1 and CDR2 are DFQATT and SNEGSKA (reference sequence). The CDR3 has 13 amino acids. V lost 6 bases and J 8 bases, leaving 19 bases between the germline ends. As DNA, the CDR3 is TGCAGTGCGCAGCCAGGGCGGGGCAGAGGCTACACCTTC. Protein: CSAQPGRGRGYTF.

Only a few counts were recorded for this clonotype. The V and J genes are TRBV5-6 and TRBJ1-1; TRBD1 aligns across 7 bases. The ends lost 2 bases at V and 0 bases at J; junction bases unmatched: 4. The germline V gene has CDR1 SGHDT and CDR2 YYEEEE. The CDR3 has 15 residues. CDR3 in DNA: TGTGCCAGCAGCTTATTCAGGGGGATGAACACTGAAGCTTTCTTT. Translated, it gives CASSLFRGMNTEAFF.

This rearrangement joins TRBV6-1 to TRBJ1-5; D gene ambiguous. Germline CDR1 is MNHNS and CDR2 is SASEGT. The CDR3 has 15 residues. V was cut by 1 base and J by 4 bases, with 11 bases left in between. The CDR3 DNA is TGTGCCAGCAGTGAAGGGCCCGGGGAGAATCAGCCCCAGCATTTT. It encodes CASSEGPGENQPQHF.

This clonotype was counted a few times. The chain couples TRBV20-1 to TRBJ2-7; D is uncertain. V dropped 5 bases and J dropped 1 base, with 21 bases sitting between them. Germline CDR1 is DFQATT and CDR2 is SNEGSKA (reference sequence). CDR3 length: 16 amino acids. CDR3 nucleotide sequence: TGCAGTGCTCCACGCAGGTCCGCGAAGGCTTCCTACGAGCAGTACTTC. Translating gives CSAPRRSAKASYEQYF.

This clonotype was observed a handful of times. The chain combines TRBV4-3 with TRBJ2-7, with D possibly TRBD2 on 5 matching bases. This CDR3 comprises 15 residues. Germline V lookup: CDR1 LGHNA, CDR2 YSLEER. V shed 1 base and J shed 1 base, with 11 bases lying between them. The CDR3, as DNA: TGCGCCAGCAGCCAAGGTTATCGGGGATCCTACGAGCAGTACTTC. This sequence encodes CASSQGYRGSYEQYF.

The J gene is TRBJ2-3, the V gene TRBV4-1; 9 bases are shared with TRBD2. CDR3 size: 17 residues. The J segment lost 1 base and the V segment lost 1 base, leaving 6 bases of the junction unmatched. CDR1 is MGHRA, CDR2 YSYEKL, per germline. In DNA, the CDR3 is TGCGCCAGCAGCCAAGGCGTATGGACTAGCGGCACAGATACGCAGTATTTT. Translation: CASSQGVWTSGTDTQYF.

This chain connects TRBV5-5 to TRBJ2-1, with 7 positions matching TRBD2. Per the germline V gene, CDR1 is SGHKS and CDR2 is YYEKEE (reference sequence). The V segment lost 0 bases and the J segment 7 bases; nucleotides outside the gene matches: 7. CDR3 length: 15 residues. The CDR3 sequence: CASSLGHGRQNEQFF. The CDR3 coding sequence is TGTGCCAGCAGCTTGGGACACGGGAGGCAGAATGAGCAGTTCTTC.

This clonotype was seen only a few times. V and J are TRBV7-9 and TRBJ2-3; D unresolved. V was cut by 5 bases and J by 0 bases, with 12 bases left in between. There are 15 residues in the CDR3. Germline CDR1 SEHNR, CDR2 FQNEAQ (reference sequence). The CDR3 sequence: CASSLLGSSTDTQYF. CDR3 nucleotide sequence: TGTGCCAGCAGCCTTCTAGGTTCTAGCACAGATACGCAGTATTTT.

Ten or more counts support this clonotype. This chain uses TRBV6-6 with TRBJ2-7; possible D gene TRBD2, 6 bases. V was trimmed by 0 bases and J by 3 bases, leaving 12 bases between them. CDR3 length equals 15 residues. Looked up from germline, CDR1 is MNHNY and CDR2 is SVGAGI (reference sequence). This CDR3 is CASSYSGGPSYEQYF. CDR3 DNA sequence: TGTGCCAGCAGTTACTCGGGGGGACCAAGCTACGAGCAGTACTTC.

This clonotype was seen ten or more times. The chain carries TRBV7-3 and TRBJ1-1; D gene unclear. V dropped 3 bases and J dropped 2 bases, with 7 bases sitting between them. The CDR3 has 13 residues. Looked up from germline, CDR1 is SGHTA and CDR2 is FQGTGA. The CDR3 region is CASSFAENTEAFF. DNA of the CDR3: TGTGCCAGCAGCTTCGCGGAAAACACTGAAGCTTTCTTT. Variable domain in full (rest from reference TRBV7-3 and TRBJ1-1): GAGVSQTPSNKVTEKGKYVELRCDPISGHTALYWYRQSLGQGPEFLIYFQGTGAADDSGLPNDRFFAVRPEGSVSTLKIQRTERGDSAVYLCASSFAENTEAFFGQGTRLTVV.

This sequence joins TRBV6-6 and TRBJ2-7; no reliable D call. This CDR3 is 13 amino acids long. Deletions cut 6 bases from V and 3 bases from J, with 12 bases between. Germline V gene lookup returns CDR1 MNHNY and CDR2 SVGAGI (reference sequence). The CDR3 DNA sequence: TGTGCCAGCAGCGGCCAAGAAATCTACGAGCAGTACTTC. Translating gives CASSGQEIYEQYF.

In its sample, this clonotype was seen a few times. The CDR3 loop is CASSLAGQGVKTQYF. The CDR3, as DNA: TGTGCCAGCAGCTTAGCCGGACAGGGCGTTAAGACCCAGTACTTC. The chain links TRBV7-9 to TRBJ2-5, with TRBD1 matching over 8 bases. The V gene end was trimmed by 0 bases and the J gene end by 6 bases; junction bases not matched to a gene: 6. There are 15 residues in the CDR3. Germline-derived CDR1 and CDR2 are SEHNR and FQNEAQ (reference sequence).

The chain uses TRBV12-3 or TRBV12-4 and TRBJ2-2; 12 bases line up with TRBD1. The CDR3 sequence is 15 residues long. After removal of 5 bases from V and 7 bases from J, the junction contained 5 bases not matched to a gene. The CDR3 DNA reads TGTGCCAGCAGTCTGGGACAGGGGGCGATCGGGGAGCTGTTTTTT. Amino acid sequence: CASSLGQGAIGELFF.

The table lists this clonotype with a few counts. The DNA of the CDR3 is TGCGCCAGCAGCCGGGACCTGAACACCGGGGAGCTGTTTTTT. Its protein is CASSRDLNTGELFF. The chain recombines TRBV5-1 with TRBJ2-2; the D call may be TRBD1 or TRBD2 (5 bases each). The germline V and J ends were trimmed by 4 bases and 1 base, with 8 bases remaining between them. This CDR3 region has 14 residues. Germline loops: CDR1 SGHRS, CDR2 YFSETQ.

This clonotype was seen more than once but under ten times. The V call is TRBV24-1, the J call TRBJ2-1; no clear D. V shed 1 base and J shed 8 bases, with 5 bases lying between them. Per germline, CDR1 KGHDR and CDR2 SFDVKD. The CDR3 runs 12 residues. The DNA for the CDR3 is TGTGCCACCAGTGATTTCGGACATGAGCAGTTCTTC. Protein product: CATSDFGHEQFF.